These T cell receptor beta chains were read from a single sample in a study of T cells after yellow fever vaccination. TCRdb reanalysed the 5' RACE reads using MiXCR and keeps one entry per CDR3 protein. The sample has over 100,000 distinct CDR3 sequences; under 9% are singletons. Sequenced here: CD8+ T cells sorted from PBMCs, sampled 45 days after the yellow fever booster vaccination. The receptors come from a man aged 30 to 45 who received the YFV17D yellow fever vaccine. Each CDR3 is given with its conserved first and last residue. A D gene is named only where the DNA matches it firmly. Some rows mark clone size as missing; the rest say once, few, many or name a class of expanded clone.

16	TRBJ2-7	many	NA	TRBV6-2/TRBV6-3	CASSSVDGTGTYEQYF	TGTGCCAGCAGTTCAGTGGACGGGACGGGGACCTACGAGCAGTACTTC
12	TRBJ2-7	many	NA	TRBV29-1	CSAAFRLEEQYF	TGCAGCGCGGCCTTCCGTCTCGAGGAGCAGTACTTC
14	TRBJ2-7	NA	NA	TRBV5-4	CASSYHQSSYEQYF	TGTGCCAGCAGCTACCACCAGAGCTCCTACGAGCAGTACTTC
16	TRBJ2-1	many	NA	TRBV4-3	CASSQDPMSSYNEQFF	TGCGCCAGCAGCCAAGACCCCATGAGCTCCTACAATGAGCAGTTCTTC
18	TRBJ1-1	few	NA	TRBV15	CATSRDGGLGEFDTEAFF	TGTGCCACCAGCAGAGATGGCGGGTTAGGGGAATTTGACACTGAAGCTTTCTTT
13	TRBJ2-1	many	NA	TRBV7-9	CASSLGRYNEQFF	TGTGCCAGCAGCTTAGGCCGTTACAATGAGCAGTTCTTC
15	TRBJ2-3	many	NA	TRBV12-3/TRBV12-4	CASSPGRGSTDTQYF	TGTGCCAGCAGTCCAGGCCGGGGTAGCACAGATACGCAGTATTTT
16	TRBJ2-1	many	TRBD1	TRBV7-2	CASSLLQGALGNEQFF	TGTGCCAGCAGCTTACTACAGGGGGCGCTGGGCAATGAGCAGTTCTTC
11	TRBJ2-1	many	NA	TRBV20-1	CSAGSWGTQFF	TGCAGTGCCGGATCATGGGGGACGCAGTTCTTC
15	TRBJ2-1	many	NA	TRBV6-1	CASSSGTSPYNEQFF	TGTGCCAGCAGCTCAGGGACTTCGCCTTACAATGAGCAGTTCTTC
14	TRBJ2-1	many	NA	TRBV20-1	CSARDERIYNEQFF	TGCAGTGCTAGAGACGAGCGGATCTACAATGAGCAGTTCTTC
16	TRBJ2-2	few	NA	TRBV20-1	CSAIPGAGMGTGELFF	TGCAGTGCGATTCCGGGAGCAGGGATGGGTACCGGGGAGCTGTTTTTT
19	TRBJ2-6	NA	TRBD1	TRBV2	CASSESGTGDISGANVLTF	TGTGCCAGCAGTGAATCGGGAACAGGGGATATCTCTGGGGCCAACGTCCTGACTTTC
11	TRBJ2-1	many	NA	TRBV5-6	CASSRGNEQFF	TGTGCCAGCAGCCGGGGGAATGAGCAGTTCTTC
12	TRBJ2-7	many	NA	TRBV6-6	CASSPPEGEQYF	TGTGCCAGCAGTCCCCCCGAAGGCGAGCAGTACTTC
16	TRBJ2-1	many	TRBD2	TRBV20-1	CSARDPRTSGKNEQFF	TGCAGTGCTAGAGACCCTCGGACTAGCGGGAAAAATGAGCAGTTCTTC
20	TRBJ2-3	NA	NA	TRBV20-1	CSARDWGRVMVSGSTDTQYF	TGCAGTGCTAGAGATTGGGGCAGGGTCATGGTCTCGGGAAGCACAGATACGCAGTATTTT
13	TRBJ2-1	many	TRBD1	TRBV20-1	CSAVPGQGNEQFF	TGCAGTGCCGTCCCGGGACAGGGGAATGAGCAGTTCTTC
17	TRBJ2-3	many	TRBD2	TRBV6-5	CASSRRTSGLDTDTQYF	TGTGCCAGCAGTCGCAGGACTAGCGGGCTAGACACAGATACGCAGTATTTT
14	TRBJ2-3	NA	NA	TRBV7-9	CASPGHRFTDTQYF	TGTGCCAGCCCAGGCCACCGATTCACAGATACGCAGTATTTT
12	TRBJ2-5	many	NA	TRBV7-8	CASSLAPKGVYF	TGTGCCAGCAGCTTAGCGCCCAAGGGGGTATACTTC
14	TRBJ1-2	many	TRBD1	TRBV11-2	CASSLGGTAYGYTF	TGTGCCAGCAGCCTAGGGGGGACAGCCTATGGCTACACCTTC
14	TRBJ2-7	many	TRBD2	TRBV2	CASSITSGDYEQYF	TGTGCCAGCAGTATTACTAGCGGTGACTACGAGCAGTACTTC
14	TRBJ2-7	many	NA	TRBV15	CATSRDRASYEQYF	TGTGCCACCAGCCGGGACCGAGCTTCCTACGAGCAGTACTTC
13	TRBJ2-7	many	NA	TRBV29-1	CSGLSTDSYEQYF	TGCAGCGGTTTATCGACAGACTCCTACGAGCAGTACTTC
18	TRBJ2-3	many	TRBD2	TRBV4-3	CASSQVLILAGGGNTQYF	TGCGCCAGCAGCCAAGTTCTCATCCTAGCGGGAGGGGGAAATACGCAGTATTTT
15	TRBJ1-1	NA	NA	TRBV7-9	CASSLGVKQGTEAFF	TGTGCCAGCAGCTTAGGGGTTAAACAGGGCACTGAAGCTTTCTTT
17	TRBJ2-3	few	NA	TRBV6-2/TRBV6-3	CASSYSARSSSTDTQYF	TGTGCCAGCAGTTACTCGGCTAGGTCCTCTAGCACAGATACGCAGTATTTT
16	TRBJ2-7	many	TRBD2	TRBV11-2	CASSPLGLAGGHEQYF	TGTGCCAGCAGCCCTCTCGGACTAGCGGGAGGTCACGAGCAGTACTTC
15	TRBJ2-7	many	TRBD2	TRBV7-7	CASSSGLAGDSEQYF	TGTGCTAGCAGCTCCGGACTAGCGGGAGATAGCGAGCAGTACTTC
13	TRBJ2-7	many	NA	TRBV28	CASCDRSSYEQYF	TGTGCCAGTTGCGACAGAAGCTCCTACGAGCAGTACTTC
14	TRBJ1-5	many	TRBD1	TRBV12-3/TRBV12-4	CASGTGVSNQPQHF	TGTGCCAGCGGGACAGGGGTTAGCAATCAGCCCCAGCATTTT
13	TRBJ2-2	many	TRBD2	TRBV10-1	CASSPLNGGRLFF	TGCGCCAGCAGTCCGCTAAACGGCGGGAGGCTGTTTTTT
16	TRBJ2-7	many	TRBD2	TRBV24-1	CATTLADTVHSYEQYF	TGTGCCACCACACTAGCGGACACTGTCCACTCCTACGAGCAGTACTTC
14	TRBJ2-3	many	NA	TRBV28	CASSLAEYTDTQYF	TGTGCCAGCAGTTTAGCGGAATACACAGATACGCAGTATTTT